These 29 T cell receptor beta chains originate from one sample sequenced in a study of shared clonotypes between healthy human individuals (dated by TCRdb to 2020 to 2022). The method behind the library was the immunoSEQ multiplex PCR assay. Entries here come from immuneACCESS through TCRdb and include only in-frame sequences with V and J called. Some clones fail to appear in such tables; in the studies checked, an unresolved V gene covers under half of the shortfall, and the cause of the remainder is unknown. The sample includes about 1.1 million clones, with about 80% observed a single time. Roughly 0.56% of the sample is in the top ten clones. The sample taken for sequencing was memory CD4+ T cells from PBMCs. This specimen's cell subset or site label, per the study, means: CD45RA-negative fraction. The receptors stem from a man aged 18 to 35 in good health. Some clones in this sample may be carry-over from other donors' samples.

This sequence joins TRBV6-5 and TRBJ2-2, with D possibly being TRBD2 (6 bases). V lost 5 bases, J lost 1 base, and 11 bases lay in between. The CDR3 is 15 amino acids. Per germline, CDR1 MNHEY and CDR2 SVGAGI. The CDR3 spells CASSPGLGNTGELFF. CDR3 DNA: TGTGCCAGCAGTCCGGGACTGGGGAACACCGGGGAGCTGTTTTTT.

The CDR3 spells CASSFHPRTGAEGYTF. DNA of the CDR3: TGTGCCAGCAGTTTCCATCCTCGGACAGGGGCTGAAGGCTACACCTTC. The J gene is TRBJ1-2, the V gene TRBV28; the match to TRBD1 covers 9 bases. Germline V gene sequence: CDR1 MDHEN, CDR2 SYDVKM. CDR3 length: 16 amino acids. Trimming cost V 3 bases and J 8 bases; bases outside gene matches: 13.

This rearrangement joins TRBV5-1 to TRBJ2-1, with D unclear. CDR3 length: 15 amino acids. V dropped 1 base and J dropped 2 bases, with 10 bases sitting between them. The germline V gene encodes CDR1 SGHRS and CDR2 YFSETQ. The CDR3 bases are TGCGCCAGCAGCTTGAAGGGCGACCCCTACAATGAGCAGTTCTTC. This gives the protein CASSLKGDPYNEQFF.

The V gene is TRBV29-1, the J gene TRBJ2-5; the D gene is possibly TRBD2 (5 bases). V was clipped by 5 bases and J by 2 bases, with 15 bases between them. This CDR3 is built from 14 residues. CDR1 and CDR2 (germline): SQVTM, ANQGSEA. The CDR3 nucleotides read TGCAGCGTTATAGATAGTGAGGGTCAAGAGACCCAGTACTTC. Amino acids: CSVIDSEGQETQYF.

The chain carries TRBV7-3 and TRBJ2-5; D could derive from TRBD1 or TRBD2 (6 bases each). Per germline, CDR1 SGHTA and CDR2 FQGTGA. Trimming removed 5 bases at V and 5 bases at J, with 15 bases between. The CDR3 runs 14 residues. The CDR3 loop reads CASSPGGWVETQYF. The CDR3 DNA follows: TGTGCCAGCAGCCCCGGGGGCTGGGTGGAGACCCAGTACTTC.

The chain combines TRBV10-3 with TRBJ1-5, with D possibly matching TRBD1 (6 bases). CDR1 ENHRY and CDR2 SYGVKD come from the germline V gene. This CDR3 is built from 14 residues. V lost 6 bases, J lost 5 bases, and 14 bases lay in between. The CDR3 DNA is TGTGCCATCAGCCAGACAGGAGCCGATCAGCCCCAGCATTTT. It is translated as CAISQTGADQPQHF.

This clone was counted a single time. This sequence joins TRBV5-1 and TRBJ2-3, with D possibly matching TRBD2 (6 bases). V lost 0 bases, J lost 6 bases, and 14 bases lay in between. The CDR3 covers 15 residues. Per germline, CDR1 SGHRS and CDR2 YFSETQ. The DNA of the CDR3 is TGCGCCAGCAGCTTGGTCCCGGGAGTGAGTGATACGCAGTATTTT. Protein sequence: CASSLVPGVSDTQYF.

The J gene is TRBJ2-1, the V gene TRBV5-1; no definite D call. The CDR3 is 15 residues long. Germline assignment: CDR1 SGHRS and CDR2 YFSETQ. V lost 4 bases, J lost 1 base, and 12 bases lay in between. Here the CDR3 DNA reads TGCGCCAGCAGCCCGCGGATGGCTTCCTACAATGAGCAGTTCTTC. It is translated as CASSPRMASYNEQFF.

The chain is built from TRBV2 and TRBJ2-2, with D unresolved. From germline, CDR1 is SNHLY and CDR2 FYNNEI. V shed 6 bases and J shed 6 bases, with 14 bases lying between them. The CDR3 runs 14 residues. This CDR3 is CASSAYFQAGELFF. CDR3 DNA sequence: TGTGCCAGCAGCGCCTACTTCCAAGCCGGGGAGCTGTTTTTT.

V gene TRBV18 combines with J gene TRBJ2-2; weak D call: TRBD1 (5 bases). Germline CDR1 reads KGHSH; CDR2 reads LQKENI. CDR3 size: 16 residues. Trimming cost V 2 bases and J 0 bases, with 10 bases left between them. The CDR3 bases are TGTGCCAGCTCACCAGGGATAGGGGCGAACACCGGGGAGCTGTTTTTT. As protein: CASSPGIGANTGELFF.

Comments on this clone: This CDR3 is also generated by other DNA sequences in the sample. The chain uses TRBV7-3 and TRBJ1-1, with D tentatively TRBD1 (5 bases). CDR1 is SGHTA and CDR2 is FQGTGA in the germline V gene. The CDR3 consists of 13 residues. V lost 4 bases, J lost 4 bases, and 10 bases lay in between. This chain's CDR3 is CASSSQQGTEAFF. The CDR3 DNA follows: TGTGCCAGCAGCTCCCAGCAGGGCACTGAAGCTTTCTTT.

V usage is TRBV2 and J usage is TRBJ1-5, with a possible D match to TRBD1 (5 bases). The germline V and J ends were trimmed by 2 bases and 6 bases, with 14 bases remaining between them. Germline assignment: CDR1 SNHLY and CDR2 FYNNEI. The CDR3 covers 15 residues. CDR3 sequence (DNA): TGTGCCAGCAGTGAACCGCCCGGGGGGTTTCAGCCCCAGCATTTT. Translating it yields CASSEPPGGFQPQHF.

This clone turned up a few times. V usage is TRBV28 and J usage is TRBJ2-1; D is possibly TRBD2 (5 bases). This CDR3 spans 15 amino acids. V lost 3 bases, J lost 10 bases, and 19 bases lay in between. Germline CDR1 is MDHEN and CDR2 is SYDVKM. CDR3 region: CASSLGGSRPREQFF. In nucleotides, the CDR3 is TGTGCCAGCAGTTTGGGTGGGAGTAGGCCTAGGGAGCAGTTCTTC.

V is TRBV19 and J is TRBJ2-3, with 7 bases matching TRBD2. Germline V CDR1 and CDR2: LNHDA, SQIVND (reference sequence). The CDR3 loop spans 15 amino acids. V was pared by 0 bases and J by 2 bases, with 2 bases of the junction left unmatched. CDR3 DNA: TGTGCCAGTAGTATAGACAGGGACTACACAGATACGCAGTATTTT. Protein product: CASSIDRDYTDTQYF.

The chain has TRBV5-1 and TRBJ1-2; 7 nucleotides line up with TRBD1. CDR1 is SGHRS and CDR2 is YFSETQ in the germline V gene. V was clipped by 4 bases and J by 1 base; unmatched bases: 4. The CDR3 contains 14 residues. The CDR3 DNA reads TGCGCCAGCAGCCAGGGACAGAATAACTATGGCTACACCTTC. It translates to CASSQGQNNYGYTF.

Remarks on this clone: A single base separates this from a much larger clone, so it may be a read error. The chain links TRBV5-8 to TRBJ1-1; D ambiguous. Germline V CDR1 and CDR2: SGHTS, YDEGEE. The CDR3 is 11 amino acids. V was clipped by 1 base and J by 2 bases, with 0 bases between them. The CDR3 is CASSLNTEAFF. CDR3 bases: TGTGCCAGCAGCTTGAACACTGAAGCTTTCTTT.

The chain is built from TRBV27 and TRBJ1-5; no clear D gene. V was cut by 0 bases and J by 6 bases, with 6 bases left in between. Germline V gene lookup returns CDR1 MNHEY and CDR2 SMNVEV (reference sequence). This CDR3 comprises 13 residues. Here the CDR3 DNA reads TGTGCCAGCAGTTTATCGACTGTTCAGCCCCAGCATTTT. This gives the protein CASSLSTVQPQHF.

This chain links TRBV18 with TRBJ2-1; 8 bases are shared with TRBD2. The trim removed 3 bases at V and 0 bases at J, leaving 13 bases unmatched. This CDR3 has 19 amino acids. The germline V gene encodes CDR1 KGHSH and CDR2 LQKENI. The CDR3 is CASSPLGIAGLSSYNEQFF. In nucleotides, the CDR3 is TGTGCCAGCTCACCTTTGGGGATAGCGGGGTTGAGCTCCTACAATGAGCAGTTCTTC.

The chain couples TRBV6-1 to TRBJ2-1, with TRBD1 as a possible D gene (6 bases). The CDR3 is 15 amino acids. CDR1 and CDR2 from the germline V gene are MNHNS and SASEGT. Trimming took 7 bases from V and 3 from J, leaving 16 bases between them. CDR3 nucleotide sequence: TGTGCCAGCACCCAATCCGGGACAAGCTACAATGAGCAGTTCTTC. Its protein is CASTQSGTSYNEQFF.

V usage is TRBV28 and J usage is TRBJ2-3; TRBD1 or TRBD2 may be the D gene (5 bases each). This CDR3 comprises 15 residues. CDR1 is MDHEN and CDR2 is SYDVKM in the germline V gene. Trimming cost V 5 bases and J 0 bases, with 12 bases left between them. The chain's CDR3 is CASSATWDSTDTQYF. The DNA of the CDR3 is TGTGCCAGCAGTGCCACCTGGGACAGCACAGATACGCAGTATTTT.

The chain couples TRBV28 to TRBJ1-2; 7 bases match TRBD1. The germline V gene encodes CDR1 MDHEN and CDR2 SYDVKM. The ends lost 6 bases at V and 2 bases at J; junction bases unmatched: 3. This CDR3 spans 13 amino acids. CDR3 in DNA: TGTGCCAGCAGGTACAGGGGAAACTATGGCTACACCTTC. Protein sequence: CASRYRGNYGYTF.

The CDR3 DNA follows: TGTGCCAGCAGCCAACCCGGGGACAGCTCCTACGAGCAGTACTTC. It specifies CASSQPGDSSYEQYF. The V gene is TRBV14, the J gene TRBJ2-7; 7 bases are a match to TRBD1. CDR1 is SGHDN, CDR2 FVKESK, per germline. The J segment lost 0 bases and the V segment lost 2 bases, leaving 4 bases of the junction unmatched. CDR3 length: 15 amino acids.

Only one count was recorded for this clone. The chain links TRBV30 to TRBJ2-6, with D unresolved. The length of the CDR3 is 15 residues. V lost 2 bases to trimming and J lost 0 bases, with 8 bases between them. The V gene's germline CDR1 is GTSNPN and CDR2 SVGIG (reference sequence). CDR3 residues: CAWSLGHSGANVLTF. Here the CDR3 DNA reads TGTGCCTGGAGTCTTGGGCACTCTGGGGCCAACGTCCTGACTTTC.

The chain has TRBV19 and TRBJ1-4; possibly TRBD1 for D (5 bases). V was cut by 3 bases and J by 13 bases, with 12 bases left in between. CDR3 size: 12 residues. CDR1 LNHDA and CDR2 SQIVND come from the germline V gene (reference sequence). The CDR3 reads CASSMRADRLFF. Here the CDR3 DNA reads TGTGCCAGTAGTATGAGGGCTGACAGACTGTTTTTT.

The J gene is TRBJ1-3, the V gene TRBV7-2; 9 bases match TRBD1. Germline CDR1 reads SGHTA; CDR2 reads FQGNSA. The V segment lost 0 bases and the J segment 2 bases; nucleotides outside the gene matches: 2. The CDR3 sequence is 16 residues long. CDR3 sequence reads: CASSLAGQGAGNTIYF. The CDR3 nucleotides read TGTGCCAGCAGCTTAGCGGGACAGGGCGCTGGAAACACCATATATTTT.

The chain links TRBV18 to TRBJ2-3; TRBD2 might be the D (6 bases). The CDR3 length is 16 residues. V lost 0 bases and J lost 3, with 13 bases in between. From germline, CDR1 is KGHSH and CDR2 LQKENI. CDR3 nucleotides: TGTGCCAGCTCACCACCGGTAGCGGTCGATACAGATACGCAGTATTTT. Protein product: CASSPPVAVDTDTQYF.

The chain couples TRBV5-1 to TRBJ1-1, with TRBD1 as a possible D gene (5 bases). The V gene lost 4 bases and the J gene lost 5 bases, with 18 bases spanning the gap. The CDR3 spans 15 residues. The germline V gene has CDR1 SGHRS and CDR2 YFSETQ. The CDR3 sequence is CASSPNVGELTEAFF. Written as DNA, the CDR3 is TGCGCCAGCAGCCCTAATGTGGGGGAATTGACTGAAGCTTTCTTT.

This clone occurred a few times. This chain links TRBV7-2 with TRBJ2-7, with D possibly TRBD1 on 6 matching bases. Trimming removed 3 bases from V and 4 bases from J, with 16 bases in between. This CDR3 comprises 15 residues. Germline-derived CDR1 and CDR2 are SGHTA and FQGNSA. The DNA of the CDR3 is TGTGCCAGCAGCTTTCGTTTAGGGGGAAGGTACGAGCAGTACTTC. It encodes CASSFRLGGRYEQYF.

This clone appeared a single time. V gene TRBV7-9 combines with J gene TRBJ2-1, with D maybe TRBD2 (6 bases). This CDR3 comprises 16 residues. V lost 6 bases, J lost 8 bases, and 23 bases lay in between. Germline V gene sequence: CDR1 SEHNR, CDR2 FQNEAQ (reference sequence). CDR3 protein: CASRPEGYHGGYEQFF. CDR3 DNA sequence: TGTGCCAGCAGACCGGAGGGCTACCACGGAGGATATGAGCAGTTCTTC.